The sequence of this T cell receptor (beta chain) was determined in a study of cytomegalovirus exposure and HLA in healthy donors. PCR primers comprised 60 Vbeta and 13 Jbeta primers. The method was immunoSEQ multiplex PCR; TCRdb's version includes in-frame clones alone and lacks a portion of them. Here the sample spans tens of thousands of clones, roughly 78% being singletons. As for this clone: Antigen specificity is unknown.

Findings and limits, study-wide: In an earlier analysis, in 587 donors, most V segments appeared productive either ~87% or ~30% of the time. Rarity marked most TCR sequences, yet some public TCRs occurred in many donors. Association of a missense DCLRE1C variant with TCR beta V- and J-gene trimming was reported in a later analysis.

This clonotype originated in a male donor in good health and CMV-seropositive. The sequenced sample consisted of PBMCs.

CDR3 residues: CAWSQGVGYEQYF. The CDR3 coding sequence is TGTGCCTGGTCACAGGGGGTCGGGTACGAGCAGTACTTC. V gene TRBV30 combines with J gene TRBJ2-7; 8 nucleotides match TRBD1. The germline V gene encodes CDR1 GTSNPN and CDR2 SVGIG (reference sequence). V trimming: 5 bases; J trimming: 4 bases; junction bases outside the gene matches: 7. The CDR3 runs 13 residues.